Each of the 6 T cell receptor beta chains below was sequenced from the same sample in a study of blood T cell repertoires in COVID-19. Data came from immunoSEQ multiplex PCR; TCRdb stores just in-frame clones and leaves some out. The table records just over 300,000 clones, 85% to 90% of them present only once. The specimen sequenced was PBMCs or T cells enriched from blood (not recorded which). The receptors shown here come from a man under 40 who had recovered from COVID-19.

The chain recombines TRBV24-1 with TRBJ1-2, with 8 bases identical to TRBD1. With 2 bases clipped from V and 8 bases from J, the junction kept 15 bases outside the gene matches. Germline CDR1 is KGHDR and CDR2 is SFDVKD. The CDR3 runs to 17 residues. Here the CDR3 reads CATSDSTGGGRLKGYTF. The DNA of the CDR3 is TGTGCCACCAGTGATTCCACAGGGGGGGGCAGGTTGAAGGGCTACACCTTC.

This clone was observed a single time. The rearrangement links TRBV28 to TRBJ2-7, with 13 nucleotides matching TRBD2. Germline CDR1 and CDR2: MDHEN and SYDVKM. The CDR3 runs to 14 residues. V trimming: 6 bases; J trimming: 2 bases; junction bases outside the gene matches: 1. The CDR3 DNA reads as TGTGCCAGCAGGGGGACTAGCGGGGCCTACGAGCAGTACTTC. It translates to CASRGTSGAYEQYF. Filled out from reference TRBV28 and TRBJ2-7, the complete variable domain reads DVKVTQSSRYLVKRTGEKVFLECVQDMDHENMFWYRQDPGLGLRLIYFSYDVKMKEKGDIPEGYSVSREKKERFSLILESASTNQTSMYLCASRGTSGAYEQYFGPGTRLTVT.

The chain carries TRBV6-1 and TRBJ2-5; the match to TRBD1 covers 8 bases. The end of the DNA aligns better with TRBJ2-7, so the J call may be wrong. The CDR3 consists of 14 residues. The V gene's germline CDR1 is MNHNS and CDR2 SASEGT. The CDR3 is CASSESGRGPEQYF. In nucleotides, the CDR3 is TGTGCCAGCAGTGAATCAGGCAGGGGGCCCGAGCAGTACTTC.

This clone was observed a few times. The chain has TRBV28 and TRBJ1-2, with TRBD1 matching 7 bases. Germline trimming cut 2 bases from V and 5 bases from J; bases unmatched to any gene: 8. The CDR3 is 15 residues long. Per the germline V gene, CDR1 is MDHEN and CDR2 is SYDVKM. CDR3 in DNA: TGTGCCAGCAGTTTAGCCGCGACAGGGAGTTATGGCTACACCTTC. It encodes CASSLAATGSYGYTF.

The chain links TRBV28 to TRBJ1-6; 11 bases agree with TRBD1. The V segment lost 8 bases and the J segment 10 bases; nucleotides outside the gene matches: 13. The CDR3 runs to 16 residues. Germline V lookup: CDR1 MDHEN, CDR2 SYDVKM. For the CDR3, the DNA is TGTGCCAGCCTTCATGGACAGGGGGCTGTCCGATCACCCCTCCACTTT. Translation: CASLHGQGAVRSPLHF.

Here the CDR3 reads CASRHPGGNYGYTF. DNA of the CDR3: TGCGCCAGCAGGCACCCGGGGGGTAACTATGGCTACACCTTC. This chain links TRBV4-1 with TRBJ1-2; perhaps TRBD1 as D (5 bases). Trimming shortened V by 6 bases and J by 1 base, and 12 bases separated the two germline ends. Germline V gene lookup returns CDR1 MGHRA and CDR2 YSYEKL. The CDR3 extends over 14 amino acids.